This T cell receptor (beta chain) was captured in a study of shared clonotypes between healthy human individuals. Findings and limits, study-wide: In this cohort, only blood was sampled, and tissue repertoires likely differ.

The healthy adult donors were HIV-negative and reported no recent acute infections or vaccinations. To note about this clone: Its antigen is not identified.

Trimming took off 2 bases at V and 2 bases at J, with 10 bases between the two ends. Germline-derived CDR1 and CDR2 are LNHDA and SQIVND (reference sequence). The CDR3 has 14 amino acids. TCRdb keeps only in-frame clones here, not all; method: immunoSEQ multiplex PCR. The table lists about 460,000 clones, more than 70% of them singletons. This sequence was found in a woman aged 40 to 50 in good health. Some clones in this sample may be carry-over from other donors' samples. Specimen: PBMCs. This sequence joins TRBV19 and TRBJ2-7; D is possibly TRBD1 or TRBD2 (5 bases each). The CDR3 is CASSISQGPYEQYF. In nucleotides, the CDR3 is TGTGCCAGTAGTATATCTCAGGGACCCTACGAGCAGTACTTC. Combining the CDR3 with reference TRBV19 and TRBJ2-7 gives the whole variable domain DGGITQSPKYLFRKEGQNVTLSCEQNLNHDAMYWYRQDPGQGLRLIYYSQIVNDFQKGDIAEGYSVSREKKESFPLTVTSAQKNPTAFYLCASSISQGPYEQYFGPGTRLTVT.